The sequence of this TCR beta chain was determined in a study of blood T cell repertoires in COVID-19. The data were produced by immunoSEQ multiplex PCR, yet TCRdb's version contains in-frame clones alone and is incomplete. The sample yields around 130,000 clones, 75% to 90% seen once. This CDR3 contains 14 residues. V dropped 4 bases and J dropped 4 bases, with 13 bases sitting between them. Germline CDR1 and CDR2: MNHEY and SMNVEV (reference sequence). The material sequenced was peripheral blood. The V call is TRBV27, the J call TRBJ2-5; no clear D gene. This sequence originates from a man aged 65 to 79 with active or convalescent COVID-19. This chain's CDR3 is CASSSPGVGETQYF. The CDR3 DNA is TGTGCCAGCAGTTCCCCGGGTGTAGGAGAGACCCAGTACTTC.